Listed here are 15 T cell receptor beta chains from one sample, sequenced in a study of blood T cell repertoires in COVID-19. Libraries were prepared by immunoSEQ multiplex PCR; TCRdb keeps only in-frame clonotypes and omits some of them. The sample records about 120,000 clones, 86% being singletons. Sequencing was performed on peripheral blood. Source of these receptors: a man aged 35 to 55 with acute or convalescent COVID-19.

The genes are TRBV9 and TRBJ1-3; 8 bases are a match to TRBD1. The CDR3 is made up of 15 amino acids. V was pared by 3 bases and J by 4 bases, with 6 bases of the junction left unmatched. Germline lookup yields CDR1 SGDLS and CDR2 YYNGEE. The CDR3 bases are TGTGCCAGCAGCGCGCAGGGGGCGCCGGGAAACACCATATATTTT. Translating it yields CASSAQGAPGNTIYF. Full variable domain (missing parts from reference TRBV9 and TRBJ1-3): DSGVTQTPKHLITATGQRVTLRCSPRSGDLSVYWYQQSLDQGLQFLIQYYNGEERAKGNILERFSAQQFPDLHSELNLSSLELGDSALYFCASSAQGAPGNTIYFGEGSWLTVV.

This chain joins TRBV5-1 and TRBJ2-2, with 8 bases identical to TRBD1. The germline CDR1 and CDR2 sequences are SGHRS and YFSETQ. The CDR3 is made up of 16 amino acids. Trimming cost V 0 bases and J 2 bases; bases outside gene matches: 3. CDR3 sequence (DNA): TGCGCCAGCAGCTTGGCAGGGACAGGCAACACCGGGGAGCTGTTTTTT. Amino acid sequence: CASSLAGTGNTGELFF.

The CDR3 DNA follows: TGTGCCAGCAGCTCAGCGAGTGGGTGGCTCCTCGGGGGAGAGCAGTACTTC. Its translation is CASSSASGWLLGGEQYF. The V call is TRBV7-2, the J call TRBJ2-7, with D possibly matching TRBD2 (6 bases). From germline, CDR1 is SGHTA and CDR2 FQGNSA. The V gene lost 4 bases and the J gene lost 7 bases, with 26 bases spanning the gap. The CDR3 totals 17 residues. The full variable domain, its missing parts supplied by reference TRBV7-2 and TRBJ2-7, is GAGVSQSPSNKVTEKGKDVELRCDPISGHTALYWYRQSLGQGLEFLIYFQGNSAPDKSGLPSDRFSAERTGGSVSTLTIQRTQQEDSAVYLCASSSASGWLLGGEQYFGPGTRLTVT.

The chain joins TRBV30 to TRBJ2-1; no reliable D call. CDR1 GTSNPN and CDR2 SVGIG come from the germline V gene (reference sequence). The CDR3 is 12 amino acids. V dropped 2 bases and J dropped 15 bases, with 17 bases sitting between them. CDR3 nucleotide sequence: TGTGCCTGGAGTCCGCTAGAGCATGCCAGGTTCTTC. Protein: CAWSPLEHARFF. The full variable domain, in which reference TRBV30 and TRBJ2-1 provide the parts outside the CDR3, is SQTIHQWPATLVQPVGSPLSLECTVEGTSNPNLYWYRQAAGRGLQLLFYSVGIGQISSEVPQNLSASRPQDRQFILSSKKLLLSDSGFYLCAWSPLEHARFFGPGTRLTVL.

The chain employs TRBV30 and TRBJ1-1; no clear D. Trimming shortened V by 1 base and J by 2 bases, and 8 bases separated the two germline ends. Germline CDR1 reads GTSNPN; CDR2 reads SVGIG (reference sequence). The CDR3 extends over 13 amino acids. The chain's CDR3 is CAWSGPGNTEAFF. The CDR3 nucleotides are TGTGCCTGGAGTGGCCCAGGAAACACTGAAGCTTTCTTT. The full variable domain, completed using reference TRBV30 and TRBJ1-1, is SQTIHQWPATLVQPVGSPLSLECTVEGTSNPNLYWYRQAAGRGLQLLFYSVGIGQISSEVPQNLSASRPQDRQFILSSKKLLLSDSGFYLCAWSGPGNTEAFFGQGTRLTVV.

This clone appeared once. In the same sample, other DNA sequences code for this CDR3. This sequence joins TRBV7-2 and TRBJ1-5, with D hard to call. V gave up 5 bases and J gave up 2 bases, with 10 bases separating them. Germline CDR1 and CDR2: SGHTA and FQGNSA. The CDR3 consists of 14 residues. DNA for the CDR3: TGTGCCAGCAGCCTCGAGGGAGGCAATCAGCCCCAGCATTTT. Protein sequence: CASSLEGGNQPQHF.

V is TRBV5-1 and J is TRBJ1-4, with 7 positions matching TRBD1. CDR3 length: 15 residues. From germline, CDR1 is SGHRS and CDR2 YFSETQ. V shed 4 bases, J shed 4 bases, and the junction held 7 bases outside the gene matches. The CDR3 sequence is CASSAEGGLNEKLFF. As DNA, the CDR3 is TGCGCCAGCAGCGCGGAAGGGGGCCTTAATGAAAAACTGTTTTTT.

The genes are TRBV30 and TRBJ1-2; D is possibly TRBD1 (6 bases). Germline V CDR1 and CDR2: GTSNPN, SVGIG (reference sequence). The CDR3 consists of 15 residues. The ends were cut back, 1 base at V and 5 bases at J, with 17 bases in the middle. The CDR3 protein is CAWSARRQVEYGYTF. The CDR3 bases are TGTGCCTGGAGTGCCAGACGACAGGTCGAGTATGGCTACACCTTC.

The V and J genes are TRBV5-1 and TRBJ1-4; TRBD1 aligns across 9 bases. The ends lost 8 bases at V and 5 bases at J; junction bases unmatched: 10. The CDR3 length is 15 residues. CDR1 is SGHRS and CDR2 is YFSETQ in the germline V gene. CDR3 region: CASGETGTGNEKLFF. CDR3 coding DNA: TGCGCCAGTGGAGAGACCGGGACAGGGAATGAAAAACTGTTTTTT.

This chain joins TRBV29-1 and TRBJ2-7; 7 nucleotides line up with TRBD1. Germline loops: CDR1 SQVTM, CDR2 ANQGSEA. The CDR3 covers 12 residues. The CDR3 here is CSATGTALEQYF. The CDR3, as DNA: TGCAGTGCTACCGGGACAGCCCTCGAGCAGTACTTC.

V is TRBV4-1 and J is TRBJ1-3, with 7 bases matching TRBD1. CDR1 is MGHRA, CDR2 YSYEKL, per germline. V lost 1 base and J lost 4; bases outside the gene matches: 4. There are 15 residues in the CDR3. The CDR3 DNA sequence: TGCGCCAGCAGCCAAGTAGGGACAGCCGGAAACACCATATATTTT. It translates to CASSQVGTAGNTIYF.

The chain couples TRBV7-2 to TRBJ2-3; D gene ambiguous. CDR1 is SGHTA and CDR2 is FQGNSA in the germline V gene. V lost 1 base, J lost 1 base, and 3 bases lay in between. The CDR3 runs 13 residues. CDR3 coding DNA: TGTGCCAGCAGCTTAGGAGGCACAGATACGCAGTATTTT. Encoded protein: CASSLGGTDTQYF.

This clone has a handful of counts. The gene calls are TRBV5-1 and TRBJ1-6; D unresolved. The CDR3 has 14 amino acids. CDR1 and CDR2 (germline): SGHRS, YFSETQ. V was trimmed by 0 bases and J by 6 bases, leaving 7 bases between them. The CDR3 region is CASSLDGGNSPLHF. The DNA for the CDR3 is TGCGCCAGCAGCTTGGATGGCGGTAATTCACCCCTCCACTTT.

This chain joins TRBV5-6 and TRBJ2-3, with D tentatively TRBD2 (6 bases). V gave up 3 bases and J gave up 1 base, with 9 bases separating them. Germline lookup yields CDR1 SGHDT and CDR2 YYEEEE. This CDR3 contains 14 residues. The CDR3 loop is CASSSGLRTDTQYF. The CDR3 DNA sequence: TGTGCCAGCAGCTCGGGACTTCGCACAGATACGCAGTATTTT.

The V and J genes are TRBV7-2 and TRBJ1-1; D is perhaps TRBD1 (5 bases). V shed 1 base and J shed 2 bases, with 11 bases lying between them. The CDR3 runs to 15 residues. CDR1 is SGHTA and CDR2 is FQGNSA in the germline V gene. The CDR3 is CASSLVVGVNTEAFF. Here the CDR3 DNA reads TGTGCCAGCAGCTTAGTTGTAGGGGTTAACACTGAAGCTTTCTTT.